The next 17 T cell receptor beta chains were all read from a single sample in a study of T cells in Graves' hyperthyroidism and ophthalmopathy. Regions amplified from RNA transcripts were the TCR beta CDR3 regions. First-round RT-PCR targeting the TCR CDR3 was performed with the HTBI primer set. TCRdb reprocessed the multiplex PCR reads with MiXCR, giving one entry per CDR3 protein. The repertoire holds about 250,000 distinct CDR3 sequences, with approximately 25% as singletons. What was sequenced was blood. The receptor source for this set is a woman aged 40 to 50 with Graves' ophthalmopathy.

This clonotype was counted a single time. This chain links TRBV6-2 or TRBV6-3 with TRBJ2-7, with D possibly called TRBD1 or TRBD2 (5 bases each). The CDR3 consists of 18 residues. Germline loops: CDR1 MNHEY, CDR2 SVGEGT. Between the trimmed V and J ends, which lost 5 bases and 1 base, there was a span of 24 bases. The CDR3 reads CASSTGSGTPERSYEQYF. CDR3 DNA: TGTGCCAGCAGTACCGGATCCGGGACGCCCGAGAGGTCCTACGAGCAGTACTTC.

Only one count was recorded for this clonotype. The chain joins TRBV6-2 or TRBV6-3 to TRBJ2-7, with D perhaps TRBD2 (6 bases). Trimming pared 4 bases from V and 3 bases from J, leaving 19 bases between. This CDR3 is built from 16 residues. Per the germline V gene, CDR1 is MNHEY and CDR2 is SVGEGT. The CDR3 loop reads CASSLSTASARYEQYF. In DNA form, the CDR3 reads TGTGCCAGCAGTTTATCGACGGCTAGCGCCCGCTACGAGCAGTACTTC.

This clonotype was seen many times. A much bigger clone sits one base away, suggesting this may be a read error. The CDR3 region has the DNA TGTGCCAGCAGTTTAGCGGTCACCAACCCCCTGTTTTTT. Protein: CASSLAVTNPLFF. The rearrangement links TRBV12-3 or TRBV12-4 to TRBJ2-2; no clear D. The CDR3 is 13 residues long. The ends were cut back, 0 bases at V and 14 bases at J, with 13 bases in the middle.

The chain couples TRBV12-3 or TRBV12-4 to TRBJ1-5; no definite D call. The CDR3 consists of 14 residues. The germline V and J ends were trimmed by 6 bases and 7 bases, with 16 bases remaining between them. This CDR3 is CASRKPGVPQPQHF. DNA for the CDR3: TGTGCCAGCAGAAAGCCCGGGGTACCACAGCCCCAGCATTTT.

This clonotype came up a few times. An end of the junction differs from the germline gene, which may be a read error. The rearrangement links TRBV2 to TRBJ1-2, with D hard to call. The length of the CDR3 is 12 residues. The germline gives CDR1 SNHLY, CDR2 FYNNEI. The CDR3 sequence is CASTASTVGYSF. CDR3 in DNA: TGTGCCAGCACTGCATCCACGGTTGGCTACAGCTTC.

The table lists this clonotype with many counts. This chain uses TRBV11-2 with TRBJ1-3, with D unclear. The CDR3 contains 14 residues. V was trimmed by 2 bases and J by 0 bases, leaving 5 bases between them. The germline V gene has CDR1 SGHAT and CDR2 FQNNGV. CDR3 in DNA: TGTGCCAGCAGCTTACAGTCCTCTGGAAACACCATATATTTT. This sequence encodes CASSLQSSGNTIYF.

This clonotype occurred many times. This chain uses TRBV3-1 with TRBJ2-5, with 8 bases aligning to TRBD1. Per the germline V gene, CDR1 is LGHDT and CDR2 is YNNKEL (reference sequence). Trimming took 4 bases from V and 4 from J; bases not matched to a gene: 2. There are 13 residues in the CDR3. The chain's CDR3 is CASSRTGGETQYF. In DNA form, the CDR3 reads TGTGCCAGCAGCCGAACAGGGGGAGAGACCCAGTACTTC.

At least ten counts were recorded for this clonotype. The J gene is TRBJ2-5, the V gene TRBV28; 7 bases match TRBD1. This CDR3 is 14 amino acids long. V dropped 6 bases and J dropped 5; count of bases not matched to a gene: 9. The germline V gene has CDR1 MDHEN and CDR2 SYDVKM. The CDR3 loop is CASRETGTGETQYF. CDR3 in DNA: TGTGCCAGCAGGGAGACAGGGACGGGGGAGACCCAGTACTTC.

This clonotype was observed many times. The CDR3 here is CASSYGGPQGAKGNTIYF. CDR3 sequence (DNA): TGTGCCAGCAGTTACGGGGGTCCACAGGGGGCGAAAGGAAACACCATATATTTT. The chain recombines TRBV6-2 or TRBV6-3 with TRBJ1-3, with 9 bases fitting TRBD1. The CDR3 consists of 18 residues. Germline V gene lookup returns CDR1 MNHEY and CDR2 SVGEGT. V was clipped by 2 bases and J by 4 bases; unmatched bases: 12.

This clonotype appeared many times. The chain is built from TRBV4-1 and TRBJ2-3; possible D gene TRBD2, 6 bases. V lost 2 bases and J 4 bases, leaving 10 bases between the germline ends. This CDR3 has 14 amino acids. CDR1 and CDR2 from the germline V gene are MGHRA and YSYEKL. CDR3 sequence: CASSQYRLADTQYF. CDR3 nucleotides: TGCGCCAGCAGCCAATATAGACTAGCAGATACGCAGTATTTT.

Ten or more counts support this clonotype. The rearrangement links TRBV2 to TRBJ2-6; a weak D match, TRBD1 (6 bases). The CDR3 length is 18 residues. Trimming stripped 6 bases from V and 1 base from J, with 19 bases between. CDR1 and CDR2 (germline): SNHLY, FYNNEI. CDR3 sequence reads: CASRGNQGIRSGANVLTF. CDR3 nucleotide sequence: TGTGCCAGCAGAGGAAATCAGGGGATACGGTCTGGGGCCAACGTCCTGACTTTC. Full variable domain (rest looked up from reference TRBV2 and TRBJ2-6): EPEVTQTPSHQVTQMGQEVILRCVPISNHLYFYWYRQILGQKVEFLVSFYNNEISEKSEIFDDQFSVERPDGSNFTLKIRSTKLEDSAMYFCASRGNQGIRSGANVLTFGAGSRLTVL.

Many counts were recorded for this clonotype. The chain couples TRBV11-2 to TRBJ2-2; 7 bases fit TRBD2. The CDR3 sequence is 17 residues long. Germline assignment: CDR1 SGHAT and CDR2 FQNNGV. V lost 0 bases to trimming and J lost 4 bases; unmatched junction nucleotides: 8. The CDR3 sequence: CASSLDQTSVTTGELFF. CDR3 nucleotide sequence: TGTGCCAGCAGCTTAGATCAAACTAGCGTAACCACCGGGGAGCTGTTTTTT.

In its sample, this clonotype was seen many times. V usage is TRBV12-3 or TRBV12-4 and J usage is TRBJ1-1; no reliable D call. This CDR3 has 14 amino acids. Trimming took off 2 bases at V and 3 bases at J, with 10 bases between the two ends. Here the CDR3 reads CASSLLGLDTEAFF. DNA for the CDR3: TGTGCCAGCAGTTTACTGGGGTTGGACACTGAAGCTTTCTTT.

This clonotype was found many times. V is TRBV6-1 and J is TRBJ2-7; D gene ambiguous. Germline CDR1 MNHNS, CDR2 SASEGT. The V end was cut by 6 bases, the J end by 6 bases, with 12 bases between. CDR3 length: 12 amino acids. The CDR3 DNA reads TGTGCCAGCAGCAGACTCGGTCTCGAGCAGTACTTC. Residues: CASSRLGLEQYF.

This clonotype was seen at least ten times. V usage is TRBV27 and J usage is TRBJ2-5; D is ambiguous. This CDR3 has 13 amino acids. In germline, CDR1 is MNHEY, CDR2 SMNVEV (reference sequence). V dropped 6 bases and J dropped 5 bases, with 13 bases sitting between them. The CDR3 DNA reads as TGTGCCAGCAGACCGGACCTCGGGGAGACCCAGTACTTC. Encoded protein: CASRPDLGETQYF.

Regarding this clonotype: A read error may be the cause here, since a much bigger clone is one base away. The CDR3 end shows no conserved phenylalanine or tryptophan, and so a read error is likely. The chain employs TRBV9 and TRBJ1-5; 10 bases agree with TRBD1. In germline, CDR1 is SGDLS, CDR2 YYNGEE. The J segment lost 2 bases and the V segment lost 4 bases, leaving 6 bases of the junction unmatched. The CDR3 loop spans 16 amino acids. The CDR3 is CASSSGTGAGNQPQHL. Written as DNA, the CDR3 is TGTGCCAGCAGCAGCGGGACAGGGGCTGGCAATCAGCCCCAGCATTTG.

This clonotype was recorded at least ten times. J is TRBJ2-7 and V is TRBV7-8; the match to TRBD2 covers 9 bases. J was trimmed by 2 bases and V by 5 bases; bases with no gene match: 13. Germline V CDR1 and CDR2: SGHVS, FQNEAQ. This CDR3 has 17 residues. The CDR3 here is CASSRGSAGGLTYEQYF. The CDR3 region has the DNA TGTGCCAGCAGCCGGGGTAGTGCGGGAGGGCTCACCTACGAGCAGTACTTC.